The rows below give T cell receptor beta chains drawn from one sample of a study of blood T cell repertoires in COVID-19. Sequencing was performed with immunoSEQ multiplex PCR; in TCRdb, only in-frame clones are kept and a portion is missing. Of 200,000 to 250,000 clones listed, 85% are singletons. Sequences were obtained from peripheral blood. The receptors stem from a woman between 65 and 79 years old with COVID-19, enrolled during active disease. Both conserved end residues are part of each CDR3. A D gene is named only where the DNA matches it firmly. A clone size is listed for some rows: how often the clone was seen (once, few, many), or a class if it is expanded.

V: TRBV7-2; J: TRBJ2-7; D: TRBD2; size: once; DNA: TGTGCCAGCAGCTTAAGCGCTAGCGGGGGGGCACGTATCCACGAGCAGTACTTC; CDR3: CASSLSASGGARIHEQYF
V: TRBV19; J: TRBJ2-1; D: NA; size: NA; DNA: TGTGCCAGTACCTCCCCAGGGTTAGGGCTCCTTGGCAATGAGCAGTTCTTC; CDR3: CASTSPGLGLLGNEQFF
V: TRBV7-3; J: TRBJ1-1; D: NA; size: NA; DNA: TGTGCCAGCAGCCTAACGCCTGCCGGGGACACTGAAGCTTTCTTT; CDR3: CASSLTPAGDTEAFF
V: TRBV7-6; J: TRBJ2-5; D: NA; size: NA; DNA: TGTGCCAGCAGCTTATGGGGTGAGGGCGTCCCCACCTCTTGGACCCAGTACTTC; CDR3: CASSLWGEGVPTSWTQYF
V: TRBV3-1/TRBV3-2; J: TRBJ2-5; D: NA; size: NA; DNA: TGTGCCAGCAGCCAACCCCACAGAGAAGAGACCCAGTACTTC; CDR3: CASSQPHREETQYF
V: TRBV10-3; J: TRBJ1-1; D: NA; size: NA; DNA: TGTGCCATCAGCCCGGACAGAAACACTGAAGCTTTCTTT; CDR3: CAISPDRNTEAFF
V: TRBV19; J: TRBJ1-2; D: TRBD1; size: NA; DNA: TGTGCCAGTAGCCAGACAGGGGGCCTCAACTATGGCTACACCTTC; CDR3: CASSQTGGLNYGYTF
V: TRBV29-1; J: TRBJ1-2; D: TRBD1; size: NA; DNA: TGCAGCGTTGATGTTTCCCCGGACAGGGACGCTCATCACACCTTC; CDR3: CSVDVSPDRDAHHTF
V: TRBV19; J: TRBJ2-7; D: TRBD2; size: NA; DNA: TGTGCCAGTAGTATAGCGACTAGCTCCGAGCAGTACTTC; CDR3: CASSIATSSEQYF
V: TRBV5-6; J: TRBJ1-1; D: NA; size: NA; DNA: TGTGCCAGCAGCCCCCTCAAGGGGAAGGGGGACACTGAAGCTTTCTTT; CDR3: CASSPLKGKGDTEAFF
V: TRBV7-9; J: TRBJ1-2; D: NA; size: NA; DNA: TGTGCCAGCAGCTTTGGGCACAGGGAGGGCTACACCTTC; CDR3: CASSFGHREGYTF
V: TRBV15; J: TRBJ2-1; D: NA; size: once; DNA: TGTGCCACCAGCAGAGATTTCGGCAATGAGCAGTTCTTC; CDR3: CATSRDFGNEQFF
V: TRBV9; J: TRBJ1-2; D: NA; size: NA; DNA: TGTGCCAGCAGCGTAGGGACGGACAACAACTATGGCTACACCTTC; CDR3: CASSVGTDNNYGYTF
V: TRBV7-9; J: TRBJ1-6; D: TRBD1; size: few; DNA: TGTGCCAGCAGCCCAGACAGGGTGAAGAAGGGGGCTCACTCACCCCTCCACTTT; CDR3: CASSPDRVKKGAHSPLHF
V: TRBV5-1; J: TRBJ1-1; D: NA; size: NA; DNA: TGCGCCAGCAGCTTGGAGCGACCCGCGAACACTGAAGCTTTCTTT; CDR3: CASSLERPANTEAFF
V: TRBV10-3; J: TRBJ1-6; D: NA; size: few; DNA: TGTGCCATCAGTGAGCCGGGGGTTGTGAATTCACCCCTCCACTTT; CDR3: CAISEPGVVNSPLHF
V: TRBV2; J: TRBJ2-1; D: NA; size: NA; DNA: TGTGCCAGCCTGGGATTGCGGGTCGGTGAGCAGTTCTTC; CDR3: CASLGLRVGEQFF
V: TRBV6-5; J: TRBJ1-4; D: TRBD1; size: NA; DNA: TGTGCCAGCAGGGGGGGACAGGGTCTTCGGGAAAAACTGTTTTTT; CDR3: CASRGGQGLREKLFF
V: TRBV6-2/TRBV6-3; J: TRBJ1-5; D: TRBD1; size: NA; DNA: TGTGCCAGCAGTTACCCAACAGGACAGGGGGCTGAGTATAGCAATCAGCCCCAGCATTTT; CDR3: CASSYPTGQGAEYSNQPQHF
V: TRBV6-5; J: TRBJ1-1; D: NA; size: few; DNA: TGTGCCAGCAAAAGAAACACAAAGAACACTGAAGCTTTCTTT; CDR3: CASKRNTKNTEAFF
V: TRBV15; J: TRBJ1-1; D: NA; size: NA; DNA: TGTGCCACCAGCAGAGATGGGGTGGAGGACACTGAAGCTTTCTTT; CDR3: CATSRDGVEDTEAFF